This TCR beta chain was sequenced during a study of PD-1 blockade in classical Hodgkin lymphoma. The repertoire was sequenced with immunoSEQ multiplex PCR; TCRdb's copy has only in-frame clones and lacks some. The sample yields under 60,000 clones, just under 75% seen once. This clone showed up just a few times. Its antigen is undetermined. Every single patient, without exception, relapsed after autologous stem cell transplantation, and brentuximab vedotin exposure varied. General study findings and limits: The CD4+ diversity rise by C4D1 was clearest in complete responders.

The sequencing here drew on peripheral blood mononuclear cells (PBMCs), taken before the second cycle of nivolumab. The sequence came from a human donor with classical Hodgkin lymphoma.

The CDR3 DNA is TGTGCCAGCAGCCCCATGCTAGCGGGAGCCTACGAGCAGTACTTC. Protein: CASSPMLAGAYEQYF. The gene calls are TRBV9 and TRBJ2-7, with 10 bases matching TRBD2. The CDR3 has 15 residues. J was trimmed by 2 bases and V by 4 bases; bases with no gene match: 6. Germline lookup yields CDR1 SGDLS and CDR2 YYNGEE.